This T cell receptor beta chain was recorded in a study of PD-1 blockade in classical Hodgkin lymphoma. Study information: Every 2 weeks, patients got 3 mg/kg intravenous nivolumab.

Patients all relapsed after autologous stem cell transplantation, and there was variation in brentuximab vedotin exposure. Repertoires were generated with immunoSEQ multiplex PCR, while TCRdb's copy carries only in-frame clones and drops some. The sample lists more than 140,000 clones, just under 80% occurring once. The CDR3 is 12 residues long. Germline V gene sequence: CDR1 ENHRY, CDR2 SYGVKD. The V gene end was trimmed by 11 bases and the J gene end by 6 bases; junction bases not matched to a gene: 7. This chain uses TRBV10-3 with TRBJ2-1, with 7 bases fitting TRBD2. The receptor comes from a human donor with classical Hodgkin lymphoma. The sample consisted of peripheral blood mononuclear cells (PBMCs), taken before the second cycle of nivolumab. DNA of the CDR3: TGTGCCGCTCGCGGGAGTAGCAATGAGCAGTTCTTC. It specifies CAARGSSNEQFF.